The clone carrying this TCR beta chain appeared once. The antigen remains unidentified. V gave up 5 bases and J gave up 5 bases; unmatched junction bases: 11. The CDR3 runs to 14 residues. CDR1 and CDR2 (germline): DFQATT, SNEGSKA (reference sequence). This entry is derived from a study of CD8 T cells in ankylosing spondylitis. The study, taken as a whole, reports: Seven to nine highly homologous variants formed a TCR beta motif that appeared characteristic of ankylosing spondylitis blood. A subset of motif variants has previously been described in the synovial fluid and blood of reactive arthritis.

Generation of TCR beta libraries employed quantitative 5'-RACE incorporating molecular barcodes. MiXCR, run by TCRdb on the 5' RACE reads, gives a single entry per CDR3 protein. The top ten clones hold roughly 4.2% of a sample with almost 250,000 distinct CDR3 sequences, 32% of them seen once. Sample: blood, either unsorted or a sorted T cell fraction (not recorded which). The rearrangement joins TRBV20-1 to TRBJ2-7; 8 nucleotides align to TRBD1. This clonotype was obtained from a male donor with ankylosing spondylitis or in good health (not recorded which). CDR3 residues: CSAARTGNIHEQYF. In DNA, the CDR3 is TGCAGTGCTGCGAGGACAGGGAATATCCACGAGCAGTACTTC.